This T cell receptor (beta chain) was recovered during a study of blood T cell repertoires in COVID-19. V shed 3 bases, J shed 1 base, and the junction held 6 bases outside the gene matches. Germline V CDR1 and CDR2: SGHNT, YYREEE (reference sequence). The CDR3 length is 15 residues. Libraries were prepared by immunoSEQ multiplex PCR; TCRdb keeps only in-frame clonotypes and omits some of them. The table has approximately 99,000 clones, roughly 89% seen once; the top ten hold 2%. The sequence came from a man aged 70 or older with active or convalescent COVID-19. Sequences were obtained from peripheral blood. The rearrangement uses TRBV5-4 and TRBJ2-5; 7 bases agree with TRBD1. The CDR3, as DNA: TGTGCCAGCAGCTCAAGACAGGGTATCCAAGAGACCCAGTACTTC. This translates into CASSSRQGIQETQYF. The full variable domain, rest sourced from reference TRBV5-4 and TRBJ2-5, is ETGVTQSPTHLIKTRGQQVTLRCSSQSGHNTVSWYQQALGQGPQFIFQYYREEENGRGNFPPRFSGLQFPNYSSELNVNALELDDSALYLCASSSRQGIQETQYFGPGTRLLVL.